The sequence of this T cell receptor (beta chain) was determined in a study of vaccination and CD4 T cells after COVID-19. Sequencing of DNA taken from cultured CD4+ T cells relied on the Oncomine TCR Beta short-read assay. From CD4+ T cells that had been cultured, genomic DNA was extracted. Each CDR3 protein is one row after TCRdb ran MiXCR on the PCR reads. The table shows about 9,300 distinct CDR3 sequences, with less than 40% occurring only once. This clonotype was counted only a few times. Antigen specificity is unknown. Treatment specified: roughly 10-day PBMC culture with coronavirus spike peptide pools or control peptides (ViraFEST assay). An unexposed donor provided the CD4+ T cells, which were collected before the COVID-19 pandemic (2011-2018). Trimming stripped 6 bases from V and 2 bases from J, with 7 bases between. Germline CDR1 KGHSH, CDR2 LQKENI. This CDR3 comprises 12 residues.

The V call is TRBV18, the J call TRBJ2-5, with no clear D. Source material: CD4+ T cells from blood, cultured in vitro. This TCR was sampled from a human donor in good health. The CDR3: CASSTVQETQYF. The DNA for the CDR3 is TGTGCCAGCTCGACGGTACAAGAGACCCAGTACTTC.